This TCR beta chain was sequenced for a study of blood T cell repertoires in COVID-19. The wider study: Acute and convalescent COVID-19 samples came from the United States, Italy and Spain. Nucleic acid was either cDNA or gDNA, and it came from T cells, B-cell-depleted T cells, or PBMCs.

This clone was seen a few times. In the authors' workflow: Estimation of nucleated cell counts relied on the amplification of reference gene primers. Using immunoSEQ multiplex PCR, the repertoire was profiled, and TCRdb retains in-frame clones only, with some absent. V and J calls plus clone size are reproduced from that table; the DNA served to infer D and trimming. The table shows about 230,000 clones, with about 86% occurring only once. Sequencing used peripheral blood. This TCR was recovered from a man aged 35 to 55 with active or convalescent COVID-19.

In nucleotides, the CDR3 is TGTGCCACCAGTGATGAACCGGGACAGGGGGTAACATGGAACACCGGGGAGCTGTTTTTT. This sequence encodes CATSDEPGQGVTWNTGELFF. The V and J genes are TRBV24-1 and TRBJ2-2; TRBD1 matches 11 bases. The CDR3 is made up of 20 amino acids. Germline values: CDR1 KGHDR, CDR2 SFDVKD. Trimming cost V 3 bases and J 1 base; bases outside gene matches: 12.